The source of this T cell receptor (beta chain) is a study of OX40 agonist ivuxolimab in advanced cancers. Looking at the study overall: Earlier treatment with anti-PD-1, anti-PD-L1 or anti-CTLA-4 was permitted, and around 36% had received some. Study-level points and caveats: The study observed clonal expansion of CD4+ and CD8+ blood T cells by week 6 at 0.1 to 3.0 mg/kg.

Comments on this clone: Its antigen is still unknown.

Any history of autoimmune disease or systemic immunosuppression disqualified patients. Assay: immunoSEQ multiplex PCR; the TCRdb copy retains only in-frame clones and omits some. The table includes around 97,000 clones, 84% detected once. Trimming cost V 4 bases and J 0 bases, with 12 bases left between them. The CDR3 spans 15 residues. Germline V gene lookup returns CDR1 LGHNA and CDR2 YSLEER. The chain is built from TRBV4-3 and TRBJ1-1, with a tentative D call TRBD1 (5 bases). The receptor was isolated from an adult with an advanced solid tumor such as melanoma, head and neck, liver or kidney cancer. The source was CD4+ or CD8+ T cells sorted from blood, collected in a trial of the OX40 agonist ivuxolimab. The DNA for the CDR3 is TGCGCCAGCAGCCCCTCTCAGGGTCTGAACACTGAAGCTTTCTTT. Its translation: CASSPSQGLNTEAFF.